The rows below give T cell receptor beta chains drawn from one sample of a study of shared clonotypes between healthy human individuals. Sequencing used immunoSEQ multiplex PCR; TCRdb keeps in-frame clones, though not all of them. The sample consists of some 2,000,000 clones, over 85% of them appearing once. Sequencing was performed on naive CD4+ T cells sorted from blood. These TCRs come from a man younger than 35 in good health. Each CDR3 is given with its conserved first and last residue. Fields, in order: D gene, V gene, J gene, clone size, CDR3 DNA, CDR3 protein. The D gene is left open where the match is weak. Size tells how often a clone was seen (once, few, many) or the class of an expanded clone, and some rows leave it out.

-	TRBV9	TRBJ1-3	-	TGTGCCAGCAGCGCGGGACACAACTCTGGAAACACCATATATTTT	CASSAGHNSGNTIYF
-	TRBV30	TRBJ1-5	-	TGTGCCTGGAGTTCCGGCAGCGGGAATCAGCCCCAGCATTTT	CAWSSGSGNQPQHF
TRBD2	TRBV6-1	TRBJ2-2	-	TGTGCCAGCAGTGGACTAGCGGGAGTGGACGGGGAGCTGTTTTTT	CASSGLAGVDGELFF
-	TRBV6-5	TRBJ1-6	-	TGTGCCAGCAGTCAGCGAGAACCTAATTCACCCCTCCACTTT	CASSQREPNSPLHF
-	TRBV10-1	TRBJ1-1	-	TGCGCCAGCAGTCTTCCGGGACAAAGAGCTTTCTTT	CASSLPGQRAFF
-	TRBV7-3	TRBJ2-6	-	TGTGCCAGCAGCTCACAGGGATCAACATCTGGGGCCAACGTCCTGACTTTC	CASSSQGSTSGANVLTF
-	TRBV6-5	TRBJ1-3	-	TGTGCCAGCAGCCGAACGGGGGGTACTGGAAACACCATATATTTT	CASSRTGGTGNTIYF
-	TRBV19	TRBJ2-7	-	TGTGCCAGTATCGGTGGGACTTCACAAGAGCAGTACTTC	CASIGGTSQEQYF
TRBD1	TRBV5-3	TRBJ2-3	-	TGTGCCAGCAAACCGTCCAGACAGGGGGGGCCAGATACGCAGTATTTT	CASKPSRQGGPDTQYF
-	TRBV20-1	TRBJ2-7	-	TGCGGGGCGGGACAGTACTACGAGCAGTACTTC	CGAGQYYEQYF
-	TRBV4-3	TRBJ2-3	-	TGCGCCAGCAGCCAAGCGGGACTTAGCACAGATACGCAGTATTTT	CASSQAGLSTDTQYF
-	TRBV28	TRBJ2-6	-	TGTGCCAGCAGCCTTGGGCTTTCTGGGGCCAACGTCCTGACTTTC	CASSLGLSGANVLTF
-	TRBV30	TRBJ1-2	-	TGTGCCTGGACTCGTGGCACAAACTATGGCTACACCTTC	CAWTRGTNYGYTF
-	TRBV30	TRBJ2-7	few	TGTGCCTGGACTCAATGGTCCTACGAGCAGTACTTC	CAWTQWSYEQYF
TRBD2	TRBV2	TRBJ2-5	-	TGTGCCAGCAGTCTGGGACTAGCGGATTCAGGATTCCAAGAGACCCAGTACTTC	CASSLGLADSGFQETQYF
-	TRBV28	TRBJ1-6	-	TGTGCCAGCAGTTTATCTAGCTGGTTACATAATTCACCCCTCCACTTT	CASSLSSWLHNSPLHF
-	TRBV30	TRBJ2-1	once	TGTGCCTGGAGTGTAAGTAGGAATGAGCAGTTCTTC	CAWSVSRNEQFF
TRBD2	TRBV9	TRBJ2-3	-	TGTGCCAGCAAAAGGGCGGGAGCCTCCACAGATACGCAGTATTTT	CASKRAGASTDTQYF
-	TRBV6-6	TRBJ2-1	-	TGTGCCAGCAGTACCCACTTGCGAAGCTCCTACAATGAGCAGTTCTTC	CASSTHLRSSYNEQFF
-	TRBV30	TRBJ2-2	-	TGTGCCTGGAGTGGGCTAAAGCTGGGGGAGCTGTTTTTT	CAWSGLKLGELFF
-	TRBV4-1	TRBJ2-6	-	TGCGCCAGCAGCCGAGATTACTCCGGGGCCAACGTCCTGACTTTC	CASSRDYSGANVLTF
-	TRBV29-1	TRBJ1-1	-	TGCAGCGTTCAACAGGGTTCGAACACTGAAGCTTTCTTT	CSVQQGSNTEAFF
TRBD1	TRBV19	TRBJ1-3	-	TGTGCCAGTAGGGACAGGGCGATCTCTGGAAACACCATATATTTT	CASRDRAISGNTIYF
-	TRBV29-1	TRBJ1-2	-	TGCAGCGTTGTCCAGGGGACCTATGGCTACACCTTC	CSVVQGTYGYTF
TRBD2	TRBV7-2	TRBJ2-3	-	TGTGCCAGCAAAAGCGGGAGGGCCACAGATACGCAGTATTTT	CASKSGRATDTQYF
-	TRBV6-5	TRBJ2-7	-	TGTGCCAGCAGTTACTCTTCAGGGATTGGGTACGAGCAGTACTTC	CASSYSSGIGYEQYF
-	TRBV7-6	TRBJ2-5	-	TGTGCCAGCAGCTCCAACAGGGTTCAAGAGACCCAGTACTTC	CASSSNRVQETQYF
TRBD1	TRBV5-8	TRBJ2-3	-	TGTGCCAGCAGCCCGGGACAGGGGGCTGATACGCAGTATTTT	CASSPGQGADTQYF
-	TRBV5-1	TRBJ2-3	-	TGCGCCAGCAGCTTGGCCGGGCAGCCGACAGATACGCAGTATTTT	CASSLAGQPTDTQYF
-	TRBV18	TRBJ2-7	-	TGTGCCAGCTCACCAAGTCCCTCCTACGAGCAGTACTTC	CASSPSPSYEQYF
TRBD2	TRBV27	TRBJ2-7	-	TGTGCCAGCAGTCTTTCTCCCGGACTAGCGGGGGCCTACGAGCAGTACTTC	CASSLSPGLAGAYEQYF
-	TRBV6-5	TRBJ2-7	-	TGTGCCAGCAGTGTTGGCTATGCCTACGAGCAGTACTTC	CASSVGYAYEQYF
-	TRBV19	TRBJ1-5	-	TGTGCCAGTAGTGCCTCCGGGGGCTCAAGCAATCAGCCCCAGCATTTT	CASSASGGSSNQPQHF
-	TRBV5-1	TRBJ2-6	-	TGCGCCAGCAGCTTCGGTCAACCTGGGGCCAACGTCCTGACTTTC	CASSFGQPGANVLTF
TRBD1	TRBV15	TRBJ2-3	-	TGTGCCACCAGCAGATCCCGGGACAGATCAACAGATACGCAGTATTTT	CATSRSRDRSTDTQYF
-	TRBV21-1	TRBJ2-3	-	TGTGCCAGCAGCAAAGGGCGAAGGGCGGGGGGCACAGATACGCAGTATTTT	CASSKGRRAGGTDTQYF
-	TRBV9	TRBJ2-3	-	TGTGCCAGCAGCGTAGGTCCGAACACAGATACGCAGTATTTT	CASSVGPNTDTQYF
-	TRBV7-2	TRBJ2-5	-	TGTGCCAGCAGCTTCGGCCAGGGAGGAGGGAGAGAGACCCAGTACTTC	CASSFGQGGGRETQYF
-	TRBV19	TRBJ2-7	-	TGTGCCAGTTCAAGTTTAAGTTACGAGCAGTACTTC	CASSSLSYEQYF